Listed here is a single T cell receptor (beta chain). The data stem from a study of blood T cell repertoires in COVID-19. Trimming removed 5 bases from V and 9 bases from J, with 14 bases in between. CDR3 length equals 14 residues. CDR1 and CDR2 (germline): SGHTA, FQGNSA. The data were produced by immunoSEQ multiplex PCR, yet TCRdb's version contains in-frame clones alone and is incomplete. The sample lists about 150,000 clones, approximately 88% seen once, with more than 0.8% in the top ten. Specimen: peripheral blood. The V gene is TRBV7-2, the J gene TRBJ1-6; no definite D call. The TCR originated in a woman in her fifties or sixties with acute or convalescent COVID-19. CDR3: CASSLRQGSSPLHF. The CDR3 region has the DNA TGTGCCAGCAGCCTAAGGCAAGGGAGTTCACCCCTCCACTTT.